This T cell receptor (beta chain) was captured in a study of blood T cell repertoires in COVID-19. Looking at the study overall: There were acute and convalescent COVID-19 samples, and they came from the United States, Italy and Spain. Sample material is recorded as cDNA or gDNA derived from T cells, B-cell-depleted T cells, or PBMCs.

Per the study methods: Reference gene primer amplification gave nucleated cell count estimates. Clones were read by immunoSEQ multiplex PCR, and TCRdb kept only the in-frame ones, dropping some. V and J calls and clone size are given by that table; D and trimming were obtained from the DNA. The sample lists 35,000 to 45,000 clones, about nine tenths occurring once. Germline V CDR1 and CDR2: MNHEY, SMNVEV (reference sequence). The trim removed 8 bases at V and 1 base at J, leaving 1 base unmatched. CDR3 length: 12 residues. Sequenced sample: peripheral blood. This sequence originates from a man aged 55 to 69 with acute or convalescent COVID-19. J is TRBJ1-1 and V is TRBV27, with 7 nucleotides matching TRBD1. The chain's CDR3 is CASRQGNTEAFF. The CDR3 nucleotides read TGTGCCAGCCGACAGGGGAACACTGAAGCTTTCTTT.